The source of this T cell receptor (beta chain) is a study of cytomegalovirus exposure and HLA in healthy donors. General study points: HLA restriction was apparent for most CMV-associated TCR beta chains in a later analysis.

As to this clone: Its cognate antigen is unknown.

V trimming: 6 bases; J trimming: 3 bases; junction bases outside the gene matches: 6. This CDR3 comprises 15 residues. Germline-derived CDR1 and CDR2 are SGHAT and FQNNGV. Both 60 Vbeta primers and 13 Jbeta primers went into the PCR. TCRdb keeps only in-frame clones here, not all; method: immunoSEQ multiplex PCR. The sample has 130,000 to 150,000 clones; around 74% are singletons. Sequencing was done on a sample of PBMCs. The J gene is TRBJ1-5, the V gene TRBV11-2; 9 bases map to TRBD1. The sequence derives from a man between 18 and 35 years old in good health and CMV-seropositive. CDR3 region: CASSSDRGINQPQHF. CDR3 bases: TGTGCCAGCAGTTCGGACAGGGGTATCAATCAGCCCCAGCATTTT.